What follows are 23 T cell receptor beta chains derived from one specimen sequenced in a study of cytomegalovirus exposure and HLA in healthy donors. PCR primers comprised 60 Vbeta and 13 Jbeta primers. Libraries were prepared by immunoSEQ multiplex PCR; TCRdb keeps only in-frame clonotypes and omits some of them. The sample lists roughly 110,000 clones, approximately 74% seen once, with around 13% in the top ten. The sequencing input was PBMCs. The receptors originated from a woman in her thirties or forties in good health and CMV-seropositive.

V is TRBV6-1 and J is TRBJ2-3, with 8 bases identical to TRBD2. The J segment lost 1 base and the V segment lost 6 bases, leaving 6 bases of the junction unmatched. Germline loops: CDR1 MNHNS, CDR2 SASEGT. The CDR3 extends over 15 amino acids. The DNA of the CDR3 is TGTGCCAGCAGCACCGCGGGGGGAGGCACAGATACGCAGTATTTT. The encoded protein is CASSTAGGGTDTQYF.

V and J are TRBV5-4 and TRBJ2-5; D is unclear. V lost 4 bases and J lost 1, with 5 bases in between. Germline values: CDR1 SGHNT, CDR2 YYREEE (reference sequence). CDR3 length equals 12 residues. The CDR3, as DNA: TGTGCCAGCAGCCAGGTCCAAGAGACCCAGTACTTC. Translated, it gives CASSQVQETQYF.

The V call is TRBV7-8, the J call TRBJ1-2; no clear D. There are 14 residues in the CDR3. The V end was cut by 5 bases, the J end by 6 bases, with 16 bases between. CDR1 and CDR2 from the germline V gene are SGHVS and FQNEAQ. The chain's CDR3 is CASSPSFSLDGYTF. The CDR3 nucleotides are TGTGCCAGCAGCCCTAGTTTTTCCCTAGATGGCTACACCTTC.

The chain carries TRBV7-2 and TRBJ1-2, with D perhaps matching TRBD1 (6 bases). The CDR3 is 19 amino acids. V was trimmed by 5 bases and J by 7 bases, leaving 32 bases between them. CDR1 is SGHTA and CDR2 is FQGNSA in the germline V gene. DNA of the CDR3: TGTGCCAGCAGCGTACTGAATGGAAGAGCTGGCAGGGGAGGGTCTGGCTACACCTTC. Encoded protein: CASSVLNGRAGRGGSGYTF.

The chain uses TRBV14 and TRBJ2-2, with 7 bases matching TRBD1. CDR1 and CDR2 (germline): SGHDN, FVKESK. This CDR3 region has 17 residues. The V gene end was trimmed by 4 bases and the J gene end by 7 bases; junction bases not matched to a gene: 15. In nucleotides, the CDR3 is TGTGCCAGCAGCCCCGGTAGGGGGCTCGCGAATGGCGGGGAGCTGTTTTTT. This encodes CASSPGRGLANGGELFF.

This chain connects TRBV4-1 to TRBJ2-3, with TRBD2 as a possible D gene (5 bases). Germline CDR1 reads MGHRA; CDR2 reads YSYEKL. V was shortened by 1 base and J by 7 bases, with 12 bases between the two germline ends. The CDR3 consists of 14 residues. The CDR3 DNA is TGCGCCAGCAGCCAAGCCGACCGGGATCATACGCAGTATTTT. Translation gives CASSQADRDHTQYF.

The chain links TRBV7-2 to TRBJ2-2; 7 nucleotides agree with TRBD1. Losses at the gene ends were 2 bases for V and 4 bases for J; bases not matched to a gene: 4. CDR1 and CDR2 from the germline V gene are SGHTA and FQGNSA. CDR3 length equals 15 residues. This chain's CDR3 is CASSLSGGGTGELFF. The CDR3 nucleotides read TGTGCCAGCAGCTTATCAGGGGGTGGCACCGGGGAGCTGTTTTTT.

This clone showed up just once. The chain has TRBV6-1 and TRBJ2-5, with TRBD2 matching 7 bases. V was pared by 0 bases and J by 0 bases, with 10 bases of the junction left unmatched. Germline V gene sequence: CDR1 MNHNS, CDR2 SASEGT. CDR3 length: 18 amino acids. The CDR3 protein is CASSEAGTTGGYQETQYF. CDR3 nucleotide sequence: TGTGCCAGCAGTGAAGCGGGCACAACGGGGGGATACCAAGAGACCCAGTACTTC.

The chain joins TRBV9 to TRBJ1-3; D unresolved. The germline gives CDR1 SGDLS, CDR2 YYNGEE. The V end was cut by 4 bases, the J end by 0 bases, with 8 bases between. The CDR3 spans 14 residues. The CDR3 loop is CASSRLGSGNTIYF. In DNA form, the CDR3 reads TGTGCCAGCAGCCGTCTCGGCTCTGGAAACACCATATATTTT.

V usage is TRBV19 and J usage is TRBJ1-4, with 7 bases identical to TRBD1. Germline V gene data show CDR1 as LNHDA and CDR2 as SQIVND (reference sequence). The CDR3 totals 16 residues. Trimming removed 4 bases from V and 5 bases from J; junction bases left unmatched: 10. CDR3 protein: CASSTIYRGMNEKLFF. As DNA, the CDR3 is TGTGCCAGTAGTACGATCTACAGGGGAATGAATGAAAAACTGTTTTTT.

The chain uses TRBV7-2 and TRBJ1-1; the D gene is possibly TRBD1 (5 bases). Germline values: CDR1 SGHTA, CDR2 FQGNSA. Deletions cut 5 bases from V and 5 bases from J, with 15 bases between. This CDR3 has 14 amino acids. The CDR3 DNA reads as TGTGCCAGCAGCCCCCGCAGGGTGGGAACTGAAGCTTTCTTT. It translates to CASSPRRVGTEAFF.

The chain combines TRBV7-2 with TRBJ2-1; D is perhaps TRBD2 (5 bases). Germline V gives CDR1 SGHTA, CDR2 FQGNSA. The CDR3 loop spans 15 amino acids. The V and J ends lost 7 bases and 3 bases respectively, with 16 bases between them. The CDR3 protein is CASTRESPVYNEQFF. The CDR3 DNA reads TGTGCCAGCACTAGGGAGTCCCCGGTCTACAATGAGCAGTTCTTC.

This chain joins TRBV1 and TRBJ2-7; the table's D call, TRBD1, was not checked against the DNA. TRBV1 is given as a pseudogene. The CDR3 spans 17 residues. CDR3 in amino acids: CTSSRTLKRQAPYEQYF. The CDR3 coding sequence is TGCACCAGCAGCCGCACTCTCAAACGACAGGCCCCCTACGAGCAGTACTTC.

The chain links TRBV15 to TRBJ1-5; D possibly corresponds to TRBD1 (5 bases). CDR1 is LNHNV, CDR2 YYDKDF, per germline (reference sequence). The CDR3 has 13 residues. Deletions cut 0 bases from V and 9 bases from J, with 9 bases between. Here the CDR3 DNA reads TGTGCCACCAGCAGAGAGCGACAGCGGCCCCAGCATTTT. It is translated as CATSRERQRPQHF.

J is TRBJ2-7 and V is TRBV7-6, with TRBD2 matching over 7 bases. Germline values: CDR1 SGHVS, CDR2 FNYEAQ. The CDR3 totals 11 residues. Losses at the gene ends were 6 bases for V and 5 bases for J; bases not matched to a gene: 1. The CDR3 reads CASSRGDEQYF. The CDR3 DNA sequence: TGTGCCAGCAGTCGGGGGGACGAGCAGTACTTC.

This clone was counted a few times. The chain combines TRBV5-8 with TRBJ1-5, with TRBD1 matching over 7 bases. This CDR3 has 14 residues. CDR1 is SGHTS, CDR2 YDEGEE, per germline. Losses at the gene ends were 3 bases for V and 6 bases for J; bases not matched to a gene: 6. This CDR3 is CASSSQGYTQPQHF. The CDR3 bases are TGTGCCAGCAGCTCACAGGGGTATACTCAGCCCCAGCATTTT.

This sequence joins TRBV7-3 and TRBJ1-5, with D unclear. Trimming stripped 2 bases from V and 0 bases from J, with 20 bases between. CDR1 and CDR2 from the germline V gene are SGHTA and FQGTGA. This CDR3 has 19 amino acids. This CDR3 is CASSLDGSQFFYSNQPQHF. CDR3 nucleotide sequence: TGTGCCAGCAGCTTAGACGGGTCCCAATTTTTCTATAGCAATCAGCCCCAGCATTTT.

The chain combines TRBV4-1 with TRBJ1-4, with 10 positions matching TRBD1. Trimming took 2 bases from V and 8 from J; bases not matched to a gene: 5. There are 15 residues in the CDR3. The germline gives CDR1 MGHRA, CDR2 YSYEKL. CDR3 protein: CASSQTGTGDEKLFF. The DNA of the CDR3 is TGCGCCAGCAGCCAAACCGGGACAGGGGACGAAAAACTGTTTTTT.

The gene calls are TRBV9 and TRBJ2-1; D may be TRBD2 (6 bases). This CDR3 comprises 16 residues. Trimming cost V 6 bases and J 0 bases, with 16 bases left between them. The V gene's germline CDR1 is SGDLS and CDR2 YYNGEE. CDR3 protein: CASTLRAGSSYNEQFF. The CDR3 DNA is TGTGCCAGCACTCTACGCGCGGGGAGCTCCTACAATGAGCAGTTCTTC.

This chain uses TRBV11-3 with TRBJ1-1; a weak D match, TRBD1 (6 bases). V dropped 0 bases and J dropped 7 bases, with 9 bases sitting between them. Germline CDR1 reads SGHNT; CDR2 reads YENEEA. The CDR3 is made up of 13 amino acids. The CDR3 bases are TGTGCCAGCAGCTTAGACAGGGGTGATGAAGCTTTCTTT. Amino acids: CASSLDRGDEAFF.

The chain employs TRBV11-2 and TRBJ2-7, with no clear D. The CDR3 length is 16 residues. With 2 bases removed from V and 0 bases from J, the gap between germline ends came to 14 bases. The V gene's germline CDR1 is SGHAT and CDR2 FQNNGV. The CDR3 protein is CASSLTESVSSYEQYF. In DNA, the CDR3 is TGTGCCAGCAGCTTAACGGAGTCCGTTAGCTCCTACGAGCAGTACTTC.

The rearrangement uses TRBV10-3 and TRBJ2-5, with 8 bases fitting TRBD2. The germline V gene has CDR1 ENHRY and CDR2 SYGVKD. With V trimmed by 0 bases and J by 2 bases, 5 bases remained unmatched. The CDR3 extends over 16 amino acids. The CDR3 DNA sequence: TGTGCCATCAGTGAGTCTAGCGGGGTCCCTCAAGAGACCCAGTACTTC. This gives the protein CAISESSGVPQETQYF.

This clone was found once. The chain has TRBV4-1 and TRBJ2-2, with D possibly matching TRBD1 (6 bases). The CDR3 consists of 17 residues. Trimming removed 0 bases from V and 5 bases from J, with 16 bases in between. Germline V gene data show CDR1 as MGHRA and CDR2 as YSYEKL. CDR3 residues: CASSQDGTNGETGELFF. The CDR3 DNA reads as TGCGCCAGCAGCCAAGATGGGACAAACGGAGAAACCGGGGAGCTGTTTTTT.